Below are 21 T cell receptor beta chains sequenced from a single sample in a study of cytomegalovirus exposure and HLA in healthy donors. Only in-frame clones appear in the TCRdb table, and some are missing; sequencing was by immunoSEQ multiplex PCR. The data contain approximately 200,000 clones, around 88% of them singletons. Source material: PBMCs. The receptors shown here come from a woman under 30 in good health and CMV-seronegative.

This chain uses TRBV27 with TRBJ2-5; 11 nucleotides line up with TRBD2. This CDR3 is 15 amino acids long. CDR1 and CDR2 from the germline V gene are MNHEY and SMNVEV (reference sequence). V dropped 8 bases and J dropped 1; count of bases not matched to a gene: 6. CDR3 sequence (DNA): TGTGCCAGCGGACTGGGACTAGCGGCCCAAGAGACCCAGTACTTC. Translating it yields CASGLGLAAQETQYF.

V gene TRBV5-1 combines with J gene TRBJ2-7, with D perhaps matching TRBD1 (6 bases). The CDR3 is made up of 14 amino acids. The V and J ends lost 1 base and 7 bases respectively, with 15 bases between them. The germline gives CDR1 SGHRS, CDR2 YFSETQ. As DNA, the CDR3 is TGCGCCAGCAGCTTGTCGCAGTTGGGGGCTGAGCAGTACTTC. Protein sequence: CASSLSQLGAEQYF.

This clone was found once. The chain has TRBV5-1 and TRBJ2-3; 9 bases align to TRBD2. With 3 bases clipped from V and 1 base from J, the junction kept 3 bases outside the gene matches. Germline values: CDR1 SGHRS, CDR2 YFSETQ. This CDR3 has 15 residues. CDR3 residues: CASSSRTSGTDTQYF. The CDR3 bases are TGCGCCAGCAGCTCGAGGACTAGCGGCACAGATACGCAGTATTTT.

The chain uses TRBV2 and TRBJ2-7; 9 bases align to TRBD1. The V gene end was trimmed by 6 bases and the J gene end by 5 bases; junction bases not matched to a gene: 5. Per the germline V gene, CDR1 is SNHLY and CDR2 is FYNNEI. CDR3 size: 13 residues. The CDR3 coding sequence is TGTGCCAGCAGCGCCGGGACAGGGCACGAGCAGTACTTC. Translated, it gives CASSAGTGHEQYF. The full variable domain, in which reference TRBV2 and TRBJ2-7 provide the parts outside the CDR3, is EPEVTQTPSHQVTQMGQEVILRCVPISNHLYFYWYRQILGQKVEFLVSFYNNEISEKSEIFDDQFSVERPDGSNFTLKIRSTKLEDSAMYFCASSAGTGHEQYFGPGTRLTVT.

The rearrangement joins TRBV29-1 to TRBJ2-1; D uncertain. The CDR3 extends over 11 amino acids. Germline V gene data show CDR1 as SQVTM and CDR2 as ANQGSEA. V was trimmed by 5 bases and J by 6 bases, leaving 8 bases between them. The CDR3 protein is CSVIPSNEQFF. As DNA, the CDR3 is TGCAGCGTTATTCCTTCCAATGAGCAGTTCTTC.

This clone was seen a single time. The chain uses TRBV5-6 and TRBJ2-1; weak D call: TRBD2 (5 bases). The ends were cut back, 4 bases at V and 12 bases at J, with 14 bases in the middle. In germline, CDR1 is SGHDT, CDR2 YYEEEE. The CDR3 totals 12 residues. The chain's CDR3 is CASSDRPAGQFF. The CDR3 nucleotides are TGTGCCAGCAGCGACCGACCCGCGGGGCAGTTCTTC.

The chain has TRBV5-4 and TRBJ2-7; 8 positions agree with TRBD2. This CDR3 comprises 15 residues. J lost 6 bases, V lost 3 bases, and 11 bases had no gene match. CDR1 is SGHNT and CDR2 is YYREEE in the germline V gene (reference sequence). The CDR3: CASSSIGLAPSEQYF. The DNA for the CDR3 is TGTGCCAGCAGCTCAATTGGACTAGCCCCCTCCGAGCAGTACTTC.

The table lists this clone with a count of one. The V gene is TRBV5-6, the J gene TRBJ2-7, with D maybe TRBD2 (6 bases). With 0 bases removed from V and 4 bases from J, the gap between germline ends came to 14 bases. The germline gives CDR1 SGHDT, CDR2 YYEEEE. The CDR3 is made up of 15 amino acids. Here the CDR3 reads CASSLGYGRGYEQYF. The CDR3 DNA is TGTGCCAGCAGCTTGGGTTACGGGAGAGGGTACGAGCAGTACTTC.

The rearrangement joins TRBV15 to TRBJ2-5; D is perhaps TRBD1 (6 bases). V was shortened by 3 bases and J by 1 base, with 12 bases between the two germline ends. This CDR3 is built from 15 residues. The germline gives CDR1 LNHNV, CDR2 YYDKDF (reference sequence). The CDR3 protein is CATSRTDSTQETQYF. The CDR3 DNA reads TGTGCCACCAGCAGGACGGACAGTACCCAAGAGACCCAGTACTTC.

The V call is TRBV27, the J call TRBJ2-7, with D perhaps TRBD2 (5 bases). V lost 6 bases, J lost 1 base, and 16 bases lay in between. Germline CDR1 reads MNHEY; CDR2 reads SMNVEV (reference sequence). The CDR3 is made up of 15 amino acids. The CDR3 reads CASSLVGKASYEQYF. CDR3 bases: TGTGCCAGCAGCTTGGTCGGGAAAGCTTCCTACGAGCAGTACTTC.

For the CDR3, the DNA is TGTGCCAGCAGCCGCGGACTAGCGGGAGGGCAAGAGACCCAGTACTTC. Translating gives CASSRGLAGGQETQYF. The rearrangement uses TRBV11-2 and TRBJ2-5, with 15 nucleotides matching TRBD2. V lost 5 bases to trimming and J lost 2 bases; unmatched junction nucleotides: 3. The CDR3 is made up of 16 amino acids. Germline V CDR1 and CDR2: SGHAT, FQNNGV.

V gene TRBV7-2 combines with J gene TRBJ2-5, with TRBD2 identical over 8 bases. The CDR3 contains 16 residues. Losses at the gene ends were 5 bases for V and 5 bases for J; bases not matched to a gene: 13. CDR1 and CDR2 (germline): SGHTA, FQGNSA. The CDR3 nucleotides read TGTGCCAGCAGCCCCACTAGCGGAGTTCCTTTGGAGACCCAGTACTTC. As protein: CASSPTSGVPLETQYF.

The genes are TRBV28 and TRBJ2-1, with D possibly TRBD1 on 6 matching bases. The germline CDR1 and CDR2 sequences are MDHEN and SYDVKM. V was cut by 3 bases and J by 5 bases, with 14 bases left in between. CDR3 length: 15 residues. In DNA form, the CDR3 reads TGTGCCAGCAGTTTGCCCACAGGGCCCCACAATGAGCAGTTCTTC. Its protein product is CASSLPTGPHNEQFF.

The chain links TRBV27 to TRBJ2-2, with D maybe TRBD1 (5 bases). Trimming shortened V by 2 bases and J by 6 bases, and 13 bases separated the two germline ends. CDR1 is MNHEY and CDR2 is SMNVEV in the germline V gene (reference sequence). The CDR3 is 15 amino acids. The CDR3 loop is CASSLRNPRAGELFF. DNA for the CDR3: TGTGCCAGCAGTTTAAGGAATCCCAGGGCCGGGGAGCTGTTTTTT.

The genes are TRBV28 and TRBJ1-3, with 8 bases matching TRBD1. V lost 10 bases, J lost 7 bases, and 15 bases stayed unmatched. Germline CDR1 reads MDHEN; CDR2 reads SYDVKM. The CDR3 contains 15 residues. The CDR3 spells CATDGTRTGSNTIYF. CDR3 coding DNA: TGTGCCACCGATGGAACCAGGACAGGGAGCAACACCATATATTTT.

The genes are TRBV5-8 and TRBJ2-7; D unclear. V was clipped by 4 bases and J by 4 bases, with 9 bases between them. Germline loops: CDR1 SGHTS, CDR2 YDEGEE. The CDR3 spans 12 residues. CDR3 in amino acids: CASSVRVYEQYF. CDR3 sequence (DNA): TGTGCCAGCAGCGTACGGGTTTACGAGCAGTACTTC.

V usage is TRBV4-1 and J usage is TRBJ2-1, with a tentative D call TRBD1 (6 bases). Germline lookup yields CDR1 MGHRA and CDR2 YSYEKL. The CDR3 is made up of 14 amino acids. V lost 5 bases and J 2 bases, leaving 10 bases between the germline ends. The CDR3 loop reads CASSAQGTYNEQFF. In nucleotides, the CDR3 is TGCGCCAGCAGCGCGCAGGGGACCTACAATGAGCAGTTCTTC.

The chain has TRBV27 and TRBJ2-1; D gene ambiguous. CDR1 is MNHEY, CDR2 SMNVEV, per germline (reference sequence). The CDR3 spans 15 residues. Deletions cut 6 bases from V and 10 bases from J, with 22 bases between. CDR3 residues: CASRGEVGPWAEQFF. CDR3 sequence (DNA): TGTGCCAGCAGGGGCGAAGTGGGCCCTTGGGCCGAGCAGTTCTTC.

V and J are TRBV7-9 and TRBJ2-1; 7 bases fit TRBD2. This CDR3 region has 12 residues. CDR1 is SEHNR and CDR2 is FQNEAQ in the germline V gene (reference sequence). The trim removed 11 bases at V and 4 bases at J, leaving 5 bases unmatched. CDR3 nucleotide sequence: TGTGCCTGGTATAGCGGGTACAATGAGCAGTTCTTC. Translated, it gives CAWYSGYNEQFF.

The genes are TRBV27 and TRBJ2-1; 8 bases fit TRBD1. V lost 5 bases to trimming and J lost 9 bases; unmatched junction nucleotides: 6. This CDR3 is built from 13 residues. CDR1 and CDR2 (germline): MNHEY, SMNVEV (reference sequence). Here the CDR3 DNA reads TGTGCCAGCAGTCAAGGGACAGGCCGTGAGCAGTTCTTC. Amino acid sequence: CASSQGTGREQFF.

The chain combines TRBV4-2 with TRBJ2-1; maybe TRBD1 (6 bases). CDR1 is LGHNA and CDR2 is YNFKEQ in the germline V gene. This CDR3 has 14 amino acids. The V gene lost 4 bases and the J gene lost 8 bases, with 15 bases spanning the gap. The chain's CDR3 is CASSRAGVLDEQFF. The CDR3 coding sequence is TGTGCCAGCAGCCGGGCAGGGGTTCTTGATGAGCAGTTCTTC.